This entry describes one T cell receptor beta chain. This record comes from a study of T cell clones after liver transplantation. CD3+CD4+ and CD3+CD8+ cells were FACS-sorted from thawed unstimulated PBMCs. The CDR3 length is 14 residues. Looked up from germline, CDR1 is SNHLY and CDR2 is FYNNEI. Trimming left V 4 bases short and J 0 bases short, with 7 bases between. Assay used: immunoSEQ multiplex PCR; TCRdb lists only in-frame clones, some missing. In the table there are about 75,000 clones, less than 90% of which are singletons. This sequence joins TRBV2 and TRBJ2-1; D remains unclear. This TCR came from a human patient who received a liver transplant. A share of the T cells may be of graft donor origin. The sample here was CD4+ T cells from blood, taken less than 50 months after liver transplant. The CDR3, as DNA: TGTGCCAGCAGTGTAAGGAGCTCCTACAATGAGCAGTTCTTC. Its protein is CASSVRSSYNEQFF.